The entry below describes one TCR beta chain. Its antigen is currently unknown. TCRdb re-derived calls from the reads in MiXCR, one entry per CDR3 protein. Here the sample spans approximately 990,000 distinct CDR3 sequences, roughly 30% being singletons. These data belong to a study of T cell repertoires in cytomegalovirus infection. Whole-study context: CMV epitopes used comprised recently identified HLA-C-restricted ones and well-studied HLA-B-restricted ones. Both CMV infection and a matching HLA type were indicated by public TCR beta signatures. Study outcomes and limitations: HLA-C-restricted CMV-specific TCR beta clonotypes prevailed in the ex vivo response. Cumulative public TCR beta family frequency identified carriers of CMV plus the relevant HLA.

This CDR3 has 15 amino acids. Germline V gene data show CDR1 as MGHDK and CDR2 as SYGVNS. Trimming shortened V by 4 bases and J by 3 bases, and 12 bases separated the two germline ends. Sequenced material: cultured CD8+ T cells from PBMCs, taken from culture after CMV antigen stimulation. The V call is TRBV25-1, the J call TRBJ1-4; D unclear. This clonotype was obtained from a human donor in good health (CMV status not recorded). Some clones in this sample may be carry-over from other donors' samples. This chain's CDR3 is CASSGGGSANEKLFF. The CDR3 nucleotides read TGTGCCAGCAGTGGAGGAGGGTCAGCTAATGAAAAACTGTTTTTT. The whole variable domain, filled in from reference TRBV25-1 and TRBJ1-4, reads EADIYQTPRYLVIGTGKKITLECSQTMGHDKMYWYQQDPGMELHLIHYSYGVNSTEKGDLSSESTVSRIRTEHFPLTLESARPSHTSQYLCASSGGGSANEKLFFGSGTQLSVL.